A selection of T cell receptor beta chains follows, all from one sample in a study of blood T cell repertoires in COVID-19. Sequencing was performed with immunoSEQ multiplex PCR; in TCRdb, only in-frame clones are kept and a portion is missing. The table has some 70,000 clones, more than 85% seen once; the top ten hold roughly 14%. The sample comprised peripheral blood. These receptor sequences come from a human donor with active COVID-19. The donor label of this sample is uncertain. Each CDR3 is given with its conserved first and last residue. D genes are given only for firm matches.

TRBJ1-5 | TRBV6-1 | 18 | TRBD1 | CASSGTGTEGYSNQPQHF | TGTGCCAGCAGTGGGACAGGGACTGAGGGGTATAGCAATCAGCCCCAGCATTTT
TRBJ1-1 | TRBV24-1 | 17 | TRBD1 | CATSDSPGTGLNTEAFF | TGTGCCACCAGTGATTCCCCCGGGACAGGGCTGAACACTGAAGCTTTCTTT
TRBJ2-4 | TRBV28 | 14 | . | CASSLVGTSNIQYF | TGTGCCAGCAGTTTAGTGGGGACTTCGAACATTCAGTACTTC
TRBJ2-5 | TRBV19 | 13 | . | CASSLQGRETQYF | TGTGCCAGTAGTTTACAGGGACGAGAGACCCAGTACTTC
TRBJ2-6 | TRBV18 | 15 | TRBD1 | CASTGQGLGANVLTF | TGTGCCAGCACGGGACAGGGCTTGGGGGCCAACGTCCTGACTTTC
TRBJ1-3 | TRBV7-8 | 17 | TRBD1 | CASSFGWSQGAGNTIYF | TGTGCCAGCAGCTTTGGATGGTCACAGGGGGCTGGAAACACCATATATTTT
TRBJ1-2 | TRBV15 | 13 | . | CATSRDSNYGYTF | TGTGCCACCAGCAGGGACTCAAACTATGGCTACACCTTC
TRBJ2-3 | TRBV18 | 19 | TRBD2 | CASSPLNLGLAGSTDTQYF | TGTGCCAGCTCACCACTGAACCTGGGACTAGCGGGATCCACAGATACGCAGTATTTT
TRBJ1-3 | TRBV3-1/TRBV3-2 | 15 | . | CASSQGGTSGNTIYF | TGTGCCAGCAGCCAAGGGGGGACTTCTGGAAACACCATATATTTT
TRBJ1-4 | TRBV11-2 | 11 | . | CASSLADSMFF | TGTGCCAGCAGCTTAGCCGACAGTATGTTTTTT
TRBJ2-7 | TRBV6-2/TRBV6-3 | 14 | TRBD1 | CATNPGTGGYEQYF | TGTGCCACCAACCCCGGGACAGGGGGCTACGAGCAGTACTTC